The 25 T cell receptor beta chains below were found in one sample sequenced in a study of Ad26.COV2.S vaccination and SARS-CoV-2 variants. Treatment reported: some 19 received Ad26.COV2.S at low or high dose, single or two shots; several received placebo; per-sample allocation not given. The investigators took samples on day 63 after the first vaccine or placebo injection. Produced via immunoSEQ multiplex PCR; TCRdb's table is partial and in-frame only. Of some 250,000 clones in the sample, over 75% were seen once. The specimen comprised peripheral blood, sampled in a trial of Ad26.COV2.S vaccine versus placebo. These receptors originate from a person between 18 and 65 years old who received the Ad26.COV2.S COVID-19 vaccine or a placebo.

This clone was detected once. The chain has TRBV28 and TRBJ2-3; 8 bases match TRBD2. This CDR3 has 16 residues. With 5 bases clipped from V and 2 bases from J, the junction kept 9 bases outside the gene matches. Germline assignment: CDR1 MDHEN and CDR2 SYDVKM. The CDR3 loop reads CASSRGGGGPTDTQYF. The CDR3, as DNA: TGTGCCAGCAGTCGGGGGGGAGGCGGACCCACAGATACGCAGTATTTT.

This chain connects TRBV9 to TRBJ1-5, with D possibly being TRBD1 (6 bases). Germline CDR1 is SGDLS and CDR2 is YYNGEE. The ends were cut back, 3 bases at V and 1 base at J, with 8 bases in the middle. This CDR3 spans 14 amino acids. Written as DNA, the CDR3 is TGTGCCAGCAGCGCGGACAGCAGCAATCAGCCCCAGCATTTT. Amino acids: CASSADSSNQPQHF.

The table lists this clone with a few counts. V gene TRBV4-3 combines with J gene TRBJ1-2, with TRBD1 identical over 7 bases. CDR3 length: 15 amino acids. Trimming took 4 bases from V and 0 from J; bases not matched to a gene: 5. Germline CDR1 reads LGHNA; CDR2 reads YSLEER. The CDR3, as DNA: TGCGCCAGCAGCCGCGACAGGGCGGCTAACTATGGCTACACCTTC. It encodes CASSRDRAANYGYTF.

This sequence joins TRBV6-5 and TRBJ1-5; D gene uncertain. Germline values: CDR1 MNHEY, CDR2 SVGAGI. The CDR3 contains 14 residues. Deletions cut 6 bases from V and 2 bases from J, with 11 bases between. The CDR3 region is CASRNDRGNQPQHF. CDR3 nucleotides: TGTGCCAGCAGAAACGACCGGGGCAATCAGCCCCAGCATTTT.

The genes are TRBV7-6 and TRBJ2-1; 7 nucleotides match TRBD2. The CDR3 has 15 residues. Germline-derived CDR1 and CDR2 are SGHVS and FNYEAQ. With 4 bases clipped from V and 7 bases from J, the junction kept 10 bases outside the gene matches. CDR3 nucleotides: TGTGCCAGCAGCTCCTTAGGACTAGTGAGGAATGAGCAGTTCTTC. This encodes CASSSLGLVRNEQFF. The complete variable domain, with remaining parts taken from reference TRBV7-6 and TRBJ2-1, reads GAGVSQSPRYKVTKRGQDVALRCDPISGHVSLYWYRQALGQGPEFLTYFNYEAQQDKSGLPNDRFSAERPEGSISTLTIQRTEQRDSAMYRCASSSLGLVRNEQFFGPGTRLTVL.

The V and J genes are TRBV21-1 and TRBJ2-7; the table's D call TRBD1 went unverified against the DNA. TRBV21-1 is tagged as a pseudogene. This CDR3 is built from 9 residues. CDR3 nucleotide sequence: TGTGCCCTTCACAGCGAGCAGTACTTC. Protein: CALHSEQYF.

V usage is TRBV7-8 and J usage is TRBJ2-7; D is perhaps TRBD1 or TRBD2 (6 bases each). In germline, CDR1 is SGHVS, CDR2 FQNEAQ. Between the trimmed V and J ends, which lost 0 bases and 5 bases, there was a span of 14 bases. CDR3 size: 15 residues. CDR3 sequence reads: CASSLAGGGVDEQYF. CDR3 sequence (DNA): TGTGCCAGCAGCTTAGCGGGGGGCGGGGTGGACGAGCAGTACTTC.

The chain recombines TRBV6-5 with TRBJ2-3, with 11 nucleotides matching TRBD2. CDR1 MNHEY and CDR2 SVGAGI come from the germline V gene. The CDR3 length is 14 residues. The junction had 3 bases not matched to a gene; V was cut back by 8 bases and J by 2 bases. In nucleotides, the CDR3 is TGTGCCAGCCTACTAGCGGGAGTCACAGATACGCAGTATTTT. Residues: CASLLAGVTDTQYF.

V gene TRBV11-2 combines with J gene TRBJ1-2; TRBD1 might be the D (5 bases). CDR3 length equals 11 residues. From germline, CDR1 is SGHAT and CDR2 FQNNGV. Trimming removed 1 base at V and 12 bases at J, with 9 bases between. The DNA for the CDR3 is TGTGCCAGCAGCTTAGGGAGGGGAAACACCTTC. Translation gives CASSLGRGNTF.

CDR3 loop: CASRPSGQPNTEAFF. The CDR3, as DNA: TGTGCCAGCAGGCCATCGGGACAGCCGAACACTGAAGCTTTCTTT. The rearrangement joins TRBV11-2 to TRBJ1-1; 7 bases are a match to TRBD1. The CDR3 has 15 amino acids. Germline loops: CDR1 SGHAT, CDR2 FQNNGV. Germline trimming cut 6 bases from V and 1 base from J; bases unmatched to any gene: 8.

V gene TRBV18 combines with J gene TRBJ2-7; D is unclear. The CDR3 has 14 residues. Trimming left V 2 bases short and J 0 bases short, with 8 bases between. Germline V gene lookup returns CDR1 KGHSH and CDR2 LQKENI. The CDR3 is CASSPAASSYEQYF. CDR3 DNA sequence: TGTGCCAGCTCACCAGCTGCCAGCTCCTACGAGCAGTACTTC.

CDR3 sequence: CASSPLQTYQETQYF. CDR3 DNA: TGTGCCAGCAGTCCCCTTCAGACGTACCAAGAGACCCAGTACTTC. V and J are TRBV3-1 (or the pseudogene TRBV3-2) and TRBJ2-5; unclear D gene. Germline assignment: CDR1 LGHDT and CDR2 YNNKEL (reference sequence). The V end was cut by 6 bases, the J end by 0 bases, with 14 bases between. The CDR3 totals 15 residues.

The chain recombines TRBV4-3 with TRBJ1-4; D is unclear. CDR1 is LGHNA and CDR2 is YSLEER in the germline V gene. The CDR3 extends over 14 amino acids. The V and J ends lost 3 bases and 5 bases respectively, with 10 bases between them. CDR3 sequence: CASSQGKWNEKLFF. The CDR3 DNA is TGCGCCAGCAGCCAGGGAAAATGGAATGAAAAACTGTTTTTT.

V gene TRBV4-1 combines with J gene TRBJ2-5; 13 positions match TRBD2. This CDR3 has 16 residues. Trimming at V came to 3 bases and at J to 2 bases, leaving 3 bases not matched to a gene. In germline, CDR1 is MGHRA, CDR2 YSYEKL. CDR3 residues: CASSQRLAGGQETQYF. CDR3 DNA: TGCGCCAGCAGCCAGAGACTAGCGGGGGGACAAGAGACCCAGTACTTC.

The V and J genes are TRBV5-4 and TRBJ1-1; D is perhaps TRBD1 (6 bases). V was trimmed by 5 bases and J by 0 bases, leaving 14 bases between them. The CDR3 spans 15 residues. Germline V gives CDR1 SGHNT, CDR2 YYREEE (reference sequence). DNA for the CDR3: TGTGCCAGCAGATCAGGGGCTAACATGAACACTGAAGCTTTCTTT. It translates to CASRSGANMNTEAFF.

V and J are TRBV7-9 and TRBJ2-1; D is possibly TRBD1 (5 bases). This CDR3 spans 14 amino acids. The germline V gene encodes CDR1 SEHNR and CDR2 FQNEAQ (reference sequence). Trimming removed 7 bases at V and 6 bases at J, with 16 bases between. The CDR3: CASIPQGERNEQFF. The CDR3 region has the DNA TGTGCCAGCATCCCTCAGGGCGAGCGCAATGAGCAGTTCTTC.

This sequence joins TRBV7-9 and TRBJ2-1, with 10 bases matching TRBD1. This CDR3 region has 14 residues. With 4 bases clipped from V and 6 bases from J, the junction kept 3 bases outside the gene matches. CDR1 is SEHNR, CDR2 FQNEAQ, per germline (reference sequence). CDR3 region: CASSSRDRGNEQFF. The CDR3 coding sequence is TGTGCCAGCAGCTCCCGGGACAGGGGCAATGAGCAGTTCTTC.

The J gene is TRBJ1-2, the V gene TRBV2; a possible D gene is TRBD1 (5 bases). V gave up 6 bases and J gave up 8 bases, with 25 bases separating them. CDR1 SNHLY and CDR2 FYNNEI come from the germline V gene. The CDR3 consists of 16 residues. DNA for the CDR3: TGTGCCAGCAGCCGCAACCCGGGACCAATATCGGAGGGCTACACCTTC. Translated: CASSRNPGPISEGYTF.

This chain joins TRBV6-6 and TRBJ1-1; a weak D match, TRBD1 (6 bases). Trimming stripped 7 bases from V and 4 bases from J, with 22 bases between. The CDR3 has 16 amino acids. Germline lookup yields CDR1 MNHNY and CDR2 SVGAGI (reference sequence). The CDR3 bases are TGTGCCAGCAAAAGAACCGGGGGGCGGATGGGCACTGAAGCTTTCTTT. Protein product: CASKRTGGRMGTEAFF.

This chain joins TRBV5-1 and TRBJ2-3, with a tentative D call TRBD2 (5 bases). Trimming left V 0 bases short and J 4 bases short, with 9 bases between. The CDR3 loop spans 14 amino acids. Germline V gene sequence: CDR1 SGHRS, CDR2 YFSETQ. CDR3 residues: CASSLDGSPDTQYF. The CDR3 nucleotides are TGCGCCAGCAGCTTGGATGGGAGCCCAGATACGCAGTATTTT.

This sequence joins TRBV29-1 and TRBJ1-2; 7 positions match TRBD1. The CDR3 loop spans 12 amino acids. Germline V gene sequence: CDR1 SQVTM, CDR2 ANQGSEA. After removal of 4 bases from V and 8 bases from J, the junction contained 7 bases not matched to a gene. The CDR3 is CSVGATGIGYTF. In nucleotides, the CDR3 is TGCAGCGTTGGTGCGACAGGGATCGGCTACACCTTC.

The CDR3 is CSVFLTANTEAFF. The CDR3 DNA follows: TGCAGCGTCTTTCTGACAGCGAACACTGAAGCTTTCTTT. J is TRBJ1-1 and V is TRBV29-1; D perhaps matches TRBD1 (5 bases). CDR1 is SQVTM and CDR2 is ANQGSEA in the germline V gene. V was clipped by 6 bases and J by 1 base, with 12 bases between them. The CDR3 is 13 residues long.

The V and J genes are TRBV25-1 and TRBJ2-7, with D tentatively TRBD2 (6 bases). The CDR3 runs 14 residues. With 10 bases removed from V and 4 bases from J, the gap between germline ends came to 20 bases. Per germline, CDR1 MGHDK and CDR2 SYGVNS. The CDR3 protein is CATMSGPGGYEQYF. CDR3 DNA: TGTGCCACCATGAGCGGGCCCGGCGGATACGAGCAGTACTTC.

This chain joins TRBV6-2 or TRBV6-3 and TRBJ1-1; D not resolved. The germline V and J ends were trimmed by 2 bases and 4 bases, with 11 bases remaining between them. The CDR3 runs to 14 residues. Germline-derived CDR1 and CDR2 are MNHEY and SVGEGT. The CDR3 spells CASSYVGAGTEAFF. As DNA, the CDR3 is TGTGCCAGCAGTTACGTAGGAGCGGGCACTGAAGCTTTCTTT.

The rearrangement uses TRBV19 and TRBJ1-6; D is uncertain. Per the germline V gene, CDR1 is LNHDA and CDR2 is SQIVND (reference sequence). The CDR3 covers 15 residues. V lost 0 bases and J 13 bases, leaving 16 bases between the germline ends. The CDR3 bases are TGTGCCAGTAGTATAGATCGACTCCAGGCTACCCCCCTCCACTTT. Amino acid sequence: CASSIDRLQATPLHF.